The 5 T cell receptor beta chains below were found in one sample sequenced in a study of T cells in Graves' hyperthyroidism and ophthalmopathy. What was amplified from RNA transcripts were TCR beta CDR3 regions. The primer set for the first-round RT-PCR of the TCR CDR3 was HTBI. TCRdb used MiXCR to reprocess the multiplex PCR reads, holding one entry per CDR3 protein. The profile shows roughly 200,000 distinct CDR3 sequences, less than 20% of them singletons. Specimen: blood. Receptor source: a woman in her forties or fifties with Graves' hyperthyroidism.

Here the CDR3 reads CSARDSTSGIYNEQFF. The CDR3, as DNA: TGCAGTGCTAGAGATAGTACTAGCGGGATCTACAATGAGCAGTTCTTC. The J gene is TRBJ2-1, the V gene TRBV20-1, with 10 positions matching TRBD2. The CDR3 runs 16 residues. Trimming took 0 bases from V and 3 from J; bases not matched to a gene: 5. The V gene's germline CDR1 is DFQATT and CDR2 SNEGSKA (reference sequence).

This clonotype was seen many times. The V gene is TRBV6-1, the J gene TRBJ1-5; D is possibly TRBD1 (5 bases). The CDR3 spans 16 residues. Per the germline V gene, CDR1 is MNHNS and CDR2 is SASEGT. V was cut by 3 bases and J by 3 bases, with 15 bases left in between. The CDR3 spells CASSDGGRAPNQPQHF. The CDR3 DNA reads TGTGCCAGCAGTGATGGGGGACGGGCCCCCAATCAGCCCCAGCATTTT.

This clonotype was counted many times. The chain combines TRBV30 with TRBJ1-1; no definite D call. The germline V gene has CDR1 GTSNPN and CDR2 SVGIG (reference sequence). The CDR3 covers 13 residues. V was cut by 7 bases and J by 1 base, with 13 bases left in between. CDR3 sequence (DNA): TGTGCCTATTTTCCGGAGCGGAACACTGAAGCTTTCTTT. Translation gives CAYFPERNTEAFF.

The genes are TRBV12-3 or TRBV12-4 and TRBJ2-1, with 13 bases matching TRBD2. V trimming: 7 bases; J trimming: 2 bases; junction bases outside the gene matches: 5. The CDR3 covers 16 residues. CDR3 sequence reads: CASMTSGRSPYNEQFF. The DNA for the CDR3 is TGTGCCAGCATGACTAGCGGGAGGAGTCCCTACAATGAGCAGTTCTTC.

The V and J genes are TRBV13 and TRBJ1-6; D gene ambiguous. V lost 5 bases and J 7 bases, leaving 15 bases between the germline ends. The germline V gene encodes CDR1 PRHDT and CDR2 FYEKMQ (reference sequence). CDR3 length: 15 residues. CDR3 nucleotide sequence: TGTGCCAGCAGCCTCTCCGGACGACGAAATTCACCCCTCCACTTT. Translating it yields CASSLSGRRNSPLHF.